The 28 T cell receptor beta chains listed next were all sequenced from one sample in a study of OX40 agonist ivuxolimab in advanced cancers. TCRdb's table, derived via immunoSEQ multiplex PCR, lists solely in-frame clones and lacks some. The table lists approximately 67,000 clones, 70% to 90% of them singletons. The sequencing used CD4+ or CD8+ T cells sorted from blood, collected in a trial of the OX40 agonist ivuxolimab. The receptor source for this set is an adult with an advanced solid tumor such as melanoma, head and neck, liver or kidney cancer.

The genes are TRBV7-2 and TRBJ2-1, with D tentatively TRBD1 (6 bases). Germline CDR1 and CDR2: SGHTA and FQGNSA. The CDR3 totals 16 residues. Trimming pared 5 bases from V and 0 bases from J, leaving 14 bases between. The CDR3 sequence: CASSRPKGVSYNEQFF. The CDR3 DNA follows: TGTGCCAGCAGCCGACCGAAGGGGGTCTCCTACAATGAGCAGTTCTTC.

The V and J genes are TRBV19 and TRBJ2-1; 10 bases agree with TRBD1. The CDR3 extends over 16 amino acids. Germline V gives CDR1 LNHDA, CDR2 SQIVND (reference sequence). The ends lost 1 base at V and 7 bases at J; junction bases unmatched: 7. CDR3 loop: CASSIARDRGSNEQFF. In DNA form, the CDR3 reads TGTGCCAGTAGTATAGCCCGGGACAGGGGCTCAAATGAGCAGTTCTTC. Looking up the rest from reference TRBV19 and TRBJ2-1 gives the full variable domain: DGGITQSPKYLFRKEGQNVTLSCEQNLNHDAMYWYRQDPGQGLRLIYYSQIVNDFQKGDIAEGYSVSREKKESFPLTVTSAQKNPTAFYLCASSIARDRGSNEQFFGPGTRLTVL.

This chain uses TRBV28 with TRBJ2-2; D remains unclear. Germline V lookup: CDR1 MDHEN, CDR2 SYDVKM. V was shortened by 4 bases and J by 2 bases, with 5 bases between the two germline ends. CDR3 length: 13 residues. In DNA, the CDR3 is TGTGCCAGCAGTTCATTCAACACCGGGGAGCTGTTTTTT. The encoded protein is CASSSFNTGELFF.

V gene TRBV28 combines with J gene TRBJ2-6; no clear D. This CDR3 region has 15 residues. V lost 5 bases, J lost 1 base, and 9 bases lay in between. The germline gives CDR1 MDHEN, CDR2 SYDVKM. DNA of the CDR3: TGTGCCAGCAGTATACAAGGATCTGGGGCCAACGTCCTGACTTTC. Translating gives CASSIQGSGANVLTF.

A word on this clone: Other DNA sequences within the sample encode an identical CDR3. The chain uses TRBV10-3 and TRBJ2-3, with D maybe TRBD2 (5 bases). Trimming took 1 base from V and 8 from J, leaving 13 bases between them. From germline, CDR1 is ENHRY and CDR2 SYGVKD. The CDR3 consists of 14 residues. This CDR3 is CAISEYEGSTTQYF. DNA of the CDR3: TGTGCCATCAGTGAGTATGAGGGATCGACTACGCAGTATTTT.

The V and J genes are TRBV27 and TRBJ2-2, with D possibly matching TRBD1 (6 bases). The CDR3 has 16 amino acids. Germline V lookup: CDR1 MNHEY, CDR2 SMNVEV (reference sequence). Deletions cut 5 bases from V and 3 bases from J, with 16 bases between. CDR3 nucleotide sequence: TGTGCCAGCAGTCTAAAGACCGGACAGCACACCGGGGAGCTGTTTTTT. This translates into CASSLKTGQHTGELFF.

This clone was detected only a few times. The rearrangement links TRBV5-4 to TRBJ2-4, with 10 bases matching TRBD1. V trimming: 3 bases; J trimming: 1 base; junction bases outside the gene matches: 7. The germline V gene encodes CDR1 SGHNT and CDR2 YYREEE (reference sequence). The CDR3 spans 17 residues. CDR3: CASSSDRGLSAKNIQYF. Here the CDR3 DNA reads TGTGCCAGCAGCTCCGACAGGGGGCTATCCGCCAAAAACATTCAGTACTTC.

The chain is built from TRBV13 and TRBJ2-5; D gene uncertain. V lost 5 bases and J 5 bases, leaving 18 bases between the germline ends. The CDR3 runs to 15 residues. The germline V gene has CDR1 PRHDT and CDR2 FYEKMQ (reference sequence). This CDR3 reads CASSTVEKGPETQYF. The CDR3 region has the DNA TGTGCCAGCAGCACCGTCGAGAAGGGCCCCGAGACCCAGTACTTC.

In this sample, this clone turned up once. J is TRBJ2-5 and V is TRBV11-3; 12 nucleotides align to TRBD1. V lost 0 bases and J lost 5; bases outside the gene matches: 7. Germline V gene sequence: CDR1 SGHNT, CDR2 YENEEA. The CDR3 contains 17 residues. The CDR3 spells CASSLEAGDRGLETQYF. The CDR3 DNA reads as TGTGCCAGCAGCTTAGAAGCGGGGGACAGGGGGCTGGAGACCCAGTACTTC.

By its share, this clone is medium-sized (0.01 to 0.1%). The V call is TRBV29-1, the J call TRBJ2-7; no firm D call. V was trimmed by 7 bases and J by 1 base, leaving 17 bases between them. Germline CDR1 reads SQVTM; CDR2 reads ANQGSEA. The CDR3 contains 14 residues. CDR3 nucleotides: TGCAGCGCCTTAGACCCTACAGCGTCCTACGAGCAGTACTTC. Its translation: CSALDPTASYEQYF.

This sequence joins TRBV21-1 and TRBJ2-7. TRBV21-1 has pseudogene status. CDR3 length equals 17 residues. DNA for the CDR3: TGTGCCAGCAGCAAAGTTCGAGGGGTCAATCTCCTCTACGAGCAGTACGTC. This translates into CASSKVRGVNLLYEQYV.

This clone was seen a few times. The chain has TRBV4-2 and TRBJ1-4; D is unresolved. CDR1 and CDR2 from the germline V gene are LGHNA and YNFKEQ. Deletions cut 1 base from V and 0 bases from J, with 3 bases between. This CDR3 has 14 residues. CDR3 DNA: TGTGCCAGCAGCCAAGGTGCAACTAATGAAAAACTGTTTTTT. Translation: CASSQGATNEKLFF.

This chain connects TRBV6-1 to TRBJ2-2; a possible D gene is TRBD1 (6 bases). The germline V gene has CDR1 MNHNS and CDR2 SASEGT. Trimming shortened V by 6 bases and J by 7 bases, and 9 bases separated the two germline ends. This CDR3 spans 12 amino acids. CDR3 sequence: CASRSRGGELFF. The CDR3 region has the DNA TGTGCCAGCAGGAGCAGGGGCGGGGAGCTGTTTTTT.

V gene TRBV7-9 combines with J gene TRBJ1-1, with no clear D. The CDR3 consists of 13 residues. The germline gives CDR1 SEHNR, CDR2 FQNEAQ (reference sequence). Trimming cost V 0 bases and J 1 base, with 3 bases left between them. Here the CDR3 DNA reads TGTGCCAGCAGCTTAGCTGAGAACACTGAAGCTTTCTTT. Amino acids: CASSLAENTEAFF.

The chain has TRBV7-9 and TRBJ2-5; perhaps TRBD1 as D (6 bases). CDR3 length equals 14 residues. V gave up 4 bases and J gave up 1 base, with 10 bases separating them. CDR1 SEHNR and CDR2 FQNEAQ come from the germline V gene (reference sequence). CDR3 in amino acids: CASSYRTAQETQYF. Written as DNA, the CDR3 is TGTGCCAGCAGCTACCGGACAGCCCAAGAGACCCAGTACTTC. Filled out from reference TRBV7-9 and TRBJ2-5, the complete variable domain reads DTGVSQNPRHKITKRGQNVTFRCDPISEHNRLYWYRQTLGQGPEFLTYFQNEAQLEKSRLLSDRFSAERPKGSFSTLEIQRTEQGDSAMYLCASSYRTAQETQYFGPGTRLLVL.

The V call is TRBV5-1, the J call TRBJ2-2; D gene ambiguous. Trimming removed 1 base at V and 6 bases at J, with 13 bases between. This CDR3 contains 15 residues. Germline V gene lookup returns CDR1 SGHRS and CDR2 YFSETQ. The CDR3 bases are TGCGCCAGCAGCTTGTCTATTGCCGTGGCCGGGGAGCTGTTTTTT. This gives the protein CASSLSIAVAGELFF.

V is TRBV6-6 and J is TRBJ2-5; the D is unclear. Germline loops: CDR1 MNHNY, CDR2 SVGAGI (reference sequence). CDR3 length equals 14 residues. V lost 5 bases, J lost 5 bases, and 15 bases lay in between. CDR3 nucleotide sequence: TGTGCCAGCAGTCGCTCCGGCCCTGGGGAGACCCAGTACTTC. Its translation is CASSRSGPGETQYF.

This rearrangement joins TRBV18 to TRBJ1-1; D may be TRBD1 (6 bases). V lost 8 bases and J lost 2, with 12 bases in between. Germline V CDR1 and CDR2: KGHSH, LQKENI. This CDR3 has 13 residues. The CDR3 loop reads CASQRTANTEAFF. CDR3 in DNA: TGTGCCAGCCAAAGGACAGCCAACACTGAAGCTTTCTTT.

The sample holds one count of this clone. The V and J genes are TRBV7-9 and TRBJ2-1; D may be TRBD1 or TRBD2 (5 bases each). Germline CDR1 and CDR2: SEHNR and FQNEAQ (reference sequence). With 5 bases removed from V and 10 bases from J, the gap between germline ends came to 21 bases. This CDR3 is 15 amino acids long. For the CDR3, the DNA is TGTGCCAGCAGCACGGGACCGATAACAATGAAGGAGCAGTTCTTC. It encodes CASSTGPITMKEQFF.

The rearrangement uses TRBV7-6 and TRBJ1-1; D uncertain. Germline V gene data show CDR1 as SGHVS and CDR2 as FNYEAQ. The CDR3 runs 16 residues. V gave up 2 bases and J gave up 1 base, with 14 bases separating them. The CDR3 loop is CASSLPRWGENTEAFF. In DNA form, the CDR3 reads TGTGCCAGCAGCTTACCCCGGTGGGGAGAGAACACTGAAGCTTTCTTT.

About this clone itself: Other DNA sequences from this sample encode an identical CDR3 as well. The CDR3 loop reads CASSSRTEPNQPQHF. The CDR3 nucleotides are TGTGCCAGCAGCTCCCGGACAGAGCCCAATCAGCCCCAGCATTTT. The chain has TRBV7-9 and TRBJ1-5; tentative D call: TRBD1 (6 bases). CDR1 is SEHNR, CDR2 FQNEAQ, per germline (reference sequence). Trimming removed 4 bases from V and 3 bases from J, with 13 bases in between. The CDR3 is 15 residues long.

The genes are TRBV28 and TRBJ2-3; D is tentatively TRBD1 or TRBD2 (5 bases each). Germline lookup yields CDR1 MDHEN and CDR2 SYDVKM. The length of the CDR3 is 12 residues. The ends were cut back, 6 bases at V and 8 bases at J, with 12 bases in the middle. In DNA, the CDR3 is TGTGCCAGCAGCAGGGACGTCGTTACGCAGTATTTT. This gives the protein CASSRDVVTQYF.

The chain links TRBV6-6 to TRBJ2-7; maybe TRBD1 (6 bases). CDR3 size: 13 residues. CDR1 and CDR2 (germline): MNHNY, SVGAGI (reference sequence). V shed 6 bases and J shed 2 bases, with 11 bases lying between them. CDR3 protein: CASRPTGTYEQYV. CDR3 nucleotide sequence: TGTGCCAGCAGGCCCACAGGGACCTACGAGCAGTACGTC.

This chain links TRBV7-2 with TRBJ1-2, with 10 bases identical to TRBD1. CDR1 is SGHTA, CDR2 FQGNSA, per germline. CDR3 size: 14 residues. Unmatched junction bases numbered 6, after V lost 4 bases and J lost 7 bases. The CDR3 DNA reads TGTGCCAGCAGCTCCTCCGGGACAGGGGCTGGCTACACCTTC. Protein sequence: CASSSSGTGAGYTF.

The genes are TRBV9 and TRBJ2-1; TRBD2 matches at 11 bases. Germline V CDR1 and CDR2: SGDLS, YYNGEE. The CDR3 is 17 amino acids. V lost 3 bases, J lost 3 bases, and 8 bases stayed unmatched. The CDR3 reads CASSARTSGPLYNEQFF. CDR3 in DNA: TGTGCCAGCAGCGCCCGGACTAGCGGGCCCCTCTACAATGAGCAGTTCTTC.

This chain connects TRBV5-1 to TRBJ2-3; 9 positions agree with TRBD2. The germline CDR1 and CDR2 sequences are SGHRS and YFSETQ. The length of the CDR3 is 13 residues. The V and J ends lost 4 bases and 12 bases, in that order; junction bases with no gene match: 9. This CDR3 reads CASSPTSGEPQYF. The CDR3 coding sequence is TGCGCCAGCAGCCCGACTAGCGGCGAACCCCAGTATTTT.

This clone was observed a single time. The chain is built from TRBV27 and TRBJ2-7, with a tentative D call TRBD1 (6 bases). Germline lookup yields CDR1 MNHEY and CDR2 SMNVEV (reference sequence). Deletions cut 2 bases from V and 7 bases from J, with 21 bases between. The CDR3 runs to 16 residues. In DNA, the CDR3 is TGTGCCAGCAGTTTAGCAGGGGTGGGTGACGTCGGGGAGCAGTACTTC. Translated: CASSLAGVGDVGEQYF.

This chain links TRBV14 with TRBJ2-3; no reliable D call. Between the trimmed V and J ends, which lost 1 base and 1 base, there was a span of 3 bases. The CDR3 has 13 amino acids. Per the germline V gene, CDR1 is SGHDN and CDR2 is FVKESK. The CDR3 sequence is CASSQVGTDTQYF. CDR3 DNA sequence: TGTGCCAGCAGCCAAGTGGGCACAGATACGCAGTATTTT.